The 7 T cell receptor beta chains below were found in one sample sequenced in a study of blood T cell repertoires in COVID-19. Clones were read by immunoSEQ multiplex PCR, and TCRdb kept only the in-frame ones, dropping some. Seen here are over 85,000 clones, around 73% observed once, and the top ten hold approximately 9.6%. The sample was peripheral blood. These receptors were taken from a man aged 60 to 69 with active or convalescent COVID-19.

The CDR3 spells CASSLPGTGKGGSSGNTIYF. DNA for the CDR3: TGCGCCAGCAGCTTGCCCGGGACAGGGAAAGGAGGCTCCTCTGGAAACACCATATATTTT. The rearrangement joins TRBV5-1 to TRBJ1-3, with TRBD1 identical over 9 bases. V gave up 1 base and J gave up 0 bases; unmatched junction bases: 14. The CDR3 has 20 amino acids. Germline values: CDR1 SGHRS, CDR2 YFSETQ.

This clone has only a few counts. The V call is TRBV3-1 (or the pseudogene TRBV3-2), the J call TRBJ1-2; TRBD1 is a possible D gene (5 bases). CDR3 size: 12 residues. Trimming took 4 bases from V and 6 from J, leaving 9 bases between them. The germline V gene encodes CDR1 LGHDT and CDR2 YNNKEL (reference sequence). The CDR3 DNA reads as TGTGCCAGCAGCCGGGACTTTGATGGCTACACCTTC. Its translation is CASSRDFDGYTF.

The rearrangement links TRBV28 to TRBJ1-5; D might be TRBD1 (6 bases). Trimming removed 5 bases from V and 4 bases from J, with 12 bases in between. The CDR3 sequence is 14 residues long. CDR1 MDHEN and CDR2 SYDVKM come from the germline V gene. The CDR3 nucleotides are TGTGCCAGCAGTGGCGCAGGGGCGAATCAGCCCCAGCATTTT. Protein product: CASSGAGANQPQHF.

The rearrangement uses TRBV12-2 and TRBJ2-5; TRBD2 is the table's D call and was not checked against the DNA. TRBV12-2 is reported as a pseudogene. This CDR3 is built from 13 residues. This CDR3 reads CASRLAKQETQYF. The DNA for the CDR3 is TGTGCAAGTCGCTTAGCTAAACAAGAGACCCAGTACTTC.

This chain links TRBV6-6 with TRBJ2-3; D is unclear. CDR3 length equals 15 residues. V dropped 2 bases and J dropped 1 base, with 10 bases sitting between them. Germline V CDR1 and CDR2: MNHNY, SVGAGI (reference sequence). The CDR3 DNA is TGTGCCAGCAGTTACCCGACCCGGGGCACAGATACGCAGTATTTT. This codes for CASSYPTRGTDTQYF.

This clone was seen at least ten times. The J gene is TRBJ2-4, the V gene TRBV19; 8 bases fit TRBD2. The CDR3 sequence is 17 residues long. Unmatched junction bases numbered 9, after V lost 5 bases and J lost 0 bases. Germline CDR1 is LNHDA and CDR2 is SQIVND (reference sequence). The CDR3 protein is CASSPEAGETAKNIQYF. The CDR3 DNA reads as TGTGCCAGTAGTCCAGAAGCGGGAGAAACAGCCAAAAACATTCAGTACTTC. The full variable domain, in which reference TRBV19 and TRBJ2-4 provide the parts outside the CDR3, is DGGITQSPKYLFRKEGQNVTLSCEQNLNHDAMYWYRQDPGQGLRLIYYSQIVNDFQKGDIAEGYSVSREKKESFPLTVTSAQKNPTAFYLCASSPEAGETAKNIQYFGAGTRLSVL.

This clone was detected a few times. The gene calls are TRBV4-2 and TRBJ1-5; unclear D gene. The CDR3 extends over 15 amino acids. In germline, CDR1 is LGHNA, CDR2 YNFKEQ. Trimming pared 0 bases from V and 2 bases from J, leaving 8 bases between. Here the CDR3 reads CASSQDGTGNQPQHF. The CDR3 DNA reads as TGTGCCAGCAGCCAAGATGGTACGGGCAATCAGCCCCAGCATTTT.